This T cell receptor (beta chain) was observed in a study of regulatory T cells in long-lasting Graves disease. Findings and caveats of the study: Persistent disease preferred TRBV28, TRBJ1-2 and TRBJ2-5. What was studied was peripheral blood only, and not thyroid tissue.

This clonotype has ten or more counts. The antigen remains undetermined. CDR1 and CDR2 (germline): LNHDA, SQIVND (reference sequence). The V end was cut by 3 bases, the J end by 5 bases, with 10 bases between. CDR3 length equals 13 residues. Time point described: newly diagnosed GD, antithyroid drugs for less than 3 months. Scientists built the TCR library using RNA that was extracted from PBMCs. For TCR beta, libraries came from iRepertoire HTBI primers and Arm-PCR of CDR3 regions. TCRdb itself ran the multiplex PCR reads through MiXCR, one entry per CDR3 protein. Of about 220,000 distinct CDR3 sequences detected, roughly 19% appear once; the ten largest clones hold 12%. This same sample was also part of a study on T cells in Graves' hyperthyroidism and ophthalmopathy.

The chain employs TRBV19 and TRBJ1-1, with D tentatively TRBD1 (5 bases). The starting material was peripheral blood mononuclear cells (PBMCs), obtained at new diagnosis, from a patient treated with antithyroid drugs. This TCR came from a woman in her twenties or thirties with Graves disease. In DNA form, the CDR3 reads TGTGCCAGTAGTATTGACAGACTAACTGAAGCTTTCTTT. Translated, it gives CASSIDRLTEAFF.